The 5 T cell receptor beta chains listed next were all sequenced from one sample in a study of graft-versus-host responses after intestinal transplantation. Processed graft tissue released its intraepithelial and lamina propria lymphocytes. Some clones are missing from TCRdb's copy, which holds only in-frame ones; the method was immunoSEQ multiplex PCR. Here the sample spans under 30,000 clones, more than 70% being singletons. This specimen was ileum tissue, taken 98 days after intestinal transplantation. The receptors here all came from a human patient who received an intestinal transplant, so some T cells may come from the graft donor.

This sequence joins TRBV15 and TRBJ2-3, with TRBD2 identical over 8 bases. The CDR3 has 17 amino acids. With 0 bases clipped from V and 2 bases from J, the junction kept 7 bases outside the gene matches. Germline loops: CDR1 LNHNV, CDR2 YYDKDF (reference sequence). CDR3 coding DNA: TGTGCCACCAGCAGAGATCGGGGGGGTTCCTCCACAGATACGCAGTATTTT. Amino acids: CATSRDRGGSSTDTQYF. The full variable domain, rest sourced from reference TRBV15 and TRBJ2-3, is DAMVIQNPRYQVTQFGKPVTLSCSQTLNHNVMYWYQQKSSQAPKLLFHYYDKDFNNEADTPDNFQSRRPNTSFCFLDIRSPGLGDTAMYLCATSRDRGGSSTDTQYFGPGTRLTVL.

This clone is medium-sized (0.01 to 0.1%). The V gene is TRBV4-1, the J gene TRBJ2-7; no firm D call. The V end lost 1 base, the J end lost 7 bases, and 23 bases lay between the germline ends. This CDR3 has 17 residues. The germline gives CDR1 MGHRA, CDR2 YSYEKL. The CDR3: CASSQGISRSQVGEQYF. The CDR3 DNA reads as TGCGCCAGCAGCCAAGGCATTTCGAGGAGCCAGGTTGGGGAGCAGTACTTC.

The V and J genes are TRBV15 and TRBJ1-2; D may be TRBD1 (6 bases). Trimming stripped 0 bases from V and 7 bases from J, with 12 bases between. The CDR3 runs to 14 residues. CDR1 is LNHNV and CDR2 is YYDKDF in the germline V gene (reference sequence). CDR3 coding DNA: TGTGCCACCAGCAGAGAGCTAGGGGGGGGTGGCTACACCTTC. This encodes CATSRELGGGGYTF.

The rearrangement joins TRBV18 to TRBJ1-2; D unresolved. Trimming stripped 6 bases from V and 4 bases from J, with 12 bases between. The CDR3 totals 13 residues. The germline V gene has CDR1 KGHSH and CDR2 LQKENI. DNA of the CDR3: TGTGCCAGCTCCTATCGAAGGATCTATGGCTACACCTTC. Residues: CASSYRRIYGYTF.

J is TRBJ2-7 and V is TRBV19, with a possible D match to TRBD2 (6 bases). Deletions cut 1 base from V and 4 bases from J, with 14 bases between. The CDR3 is 15 amino acids. CDR1 and CDR2 from the germline V gene are LNHDA and SQIVND (reference sequence). The CDR3 reads CASSIGSRGTYEQYF. CDR3 DNA: TGTGCCAGTAGTATAGGATCGCGGGGCACGTACGAGCAGTACTTC.